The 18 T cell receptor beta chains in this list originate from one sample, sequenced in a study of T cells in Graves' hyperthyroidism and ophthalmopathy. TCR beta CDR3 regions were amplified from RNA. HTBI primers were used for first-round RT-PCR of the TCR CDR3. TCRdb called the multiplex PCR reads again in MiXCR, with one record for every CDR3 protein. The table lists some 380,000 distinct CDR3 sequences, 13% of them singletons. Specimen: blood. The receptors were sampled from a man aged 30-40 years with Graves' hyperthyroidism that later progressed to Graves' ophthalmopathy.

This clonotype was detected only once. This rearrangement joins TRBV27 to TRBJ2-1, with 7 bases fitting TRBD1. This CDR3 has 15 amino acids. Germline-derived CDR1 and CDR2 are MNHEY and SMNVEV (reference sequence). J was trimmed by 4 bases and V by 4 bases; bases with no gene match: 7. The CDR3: CASSSSEGAYNEQFF. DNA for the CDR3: TGTGCCAGCAGTTCGAGCGAGGGGGCGTACAATGAGCAGTTCTTC.

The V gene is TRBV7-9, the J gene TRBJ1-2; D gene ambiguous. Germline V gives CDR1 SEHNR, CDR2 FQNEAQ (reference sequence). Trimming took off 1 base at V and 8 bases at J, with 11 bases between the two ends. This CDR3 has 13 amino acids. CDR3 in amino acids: CASSLEVGLGYTF. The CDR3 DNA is TGTGCCAGCAGCTTAGAGGTCGGGTTAGGCTACACCTTC. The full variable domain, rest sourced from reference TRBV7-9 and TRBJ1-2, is DTGVSQNPRHKITKRGQNVTFRCDPISEHNRLYWYRQTLGQGPEFLTYFQNEAQLEKSRLLSDRFSAERPKGSFSTLEIQRTEQGDSAMYLCASSLEVGLGYTFGSGTRLTVV.

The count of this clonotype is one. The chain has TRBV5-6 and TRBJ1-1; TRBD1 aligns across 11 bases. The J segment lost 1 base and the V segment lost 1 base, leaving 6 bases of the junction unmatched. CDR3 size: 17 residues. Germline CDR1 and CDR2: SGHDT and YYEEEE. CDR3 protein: CASSLFGQGAENTEAFF. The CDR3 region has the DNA TGTGCCAGCAGCTTGTTTGGACAGGGGGCCGAGAACACTGAAGCTTTCTTT.

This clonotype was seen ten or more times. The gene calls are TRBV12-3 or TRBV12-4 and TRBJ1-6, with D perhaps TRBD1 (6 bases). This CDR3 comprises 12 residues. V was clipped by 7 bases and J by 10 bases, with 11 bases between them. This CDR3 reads CASTTGKSPLHF. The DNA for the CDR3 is TGTGCCAGCACCACAGGGAAATCACCCCTCCACTTT.

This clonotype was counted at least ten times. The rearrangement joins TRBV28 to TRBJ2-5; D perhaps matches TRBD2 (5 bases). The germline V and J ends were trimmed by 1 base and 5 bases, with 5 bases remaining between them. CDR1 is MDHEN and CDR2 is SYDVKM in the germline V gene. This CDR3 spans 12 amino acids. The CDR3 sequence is CASSLSGETQYF. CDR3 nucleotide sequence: TGTGCCAGCAGTTTATCGGGGGAGACCCAGTACTTC.

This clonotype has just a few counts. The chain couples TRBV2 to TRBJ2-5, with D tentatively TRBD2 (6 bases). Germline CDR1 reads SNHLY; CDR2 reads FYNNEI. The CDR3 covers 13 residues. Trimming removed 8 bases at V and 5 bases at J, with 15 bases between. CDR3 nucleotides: TGTGCCAGCGATGGAGGGGCGGGGGAGACCCAGTACTTC. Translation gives CASDGGAGETQYF.

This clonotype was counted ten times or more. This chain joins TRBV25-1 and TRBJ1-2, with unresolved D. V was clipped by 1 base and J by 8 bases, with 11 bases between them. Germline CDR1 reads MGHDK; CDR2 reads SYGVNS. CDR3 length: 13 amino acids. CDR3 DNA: TGTGCCAGCAGTGAATTTGGCAGGTTGGGCTACACCTTC. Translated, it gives CASSEFGRLGYTF.

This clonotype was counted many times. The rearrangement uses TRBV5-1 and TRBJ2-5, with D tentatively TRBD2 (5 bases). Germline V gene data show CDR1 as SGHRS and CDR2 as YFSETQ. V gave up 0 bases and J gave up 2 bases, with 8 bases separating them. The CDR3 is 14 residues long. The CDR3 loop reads CASSLVEGQETQYF. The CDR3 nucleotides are TGCGCCAGCAGCTTGGTCGAGGGACAAGAGACCCAGTACTTC.

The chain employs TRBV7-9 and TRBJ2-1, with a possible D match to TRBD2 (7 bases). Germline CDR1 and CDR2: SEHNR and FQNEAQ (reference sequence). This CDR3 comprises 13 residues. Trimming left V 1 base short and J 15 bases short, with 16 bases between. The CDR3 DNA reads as TGTGCCAGCAGCTTAGGACAGGTGCCGGGGGGGTTCTTC. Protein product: CASSLGQVPGGFF.

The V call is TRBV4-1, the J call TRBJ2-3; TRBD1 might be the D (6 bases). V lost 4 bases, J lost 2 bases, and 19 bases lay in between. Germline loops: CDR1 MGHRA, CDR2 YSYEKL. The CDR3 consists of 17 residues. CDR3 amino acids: CASSRVFYRVFTDTQYF. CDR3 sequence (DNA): TGCGCCAGCAGCCGAGTGTTTTACAGGGTTTTCACAGATACGCAGTATTTT.

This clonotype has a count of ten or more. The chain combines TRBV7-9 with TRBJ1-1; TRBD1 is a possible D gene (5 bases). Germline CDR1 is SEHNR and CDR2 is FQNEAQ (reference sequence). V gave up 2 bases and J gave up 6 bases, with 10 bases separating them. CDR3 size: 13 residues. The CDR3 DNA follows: TGTGCCAGCAGCTTAAGTGGGGGAGCTGAAGCTTTCTTT. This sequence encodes CASSLSGGAEAFF.

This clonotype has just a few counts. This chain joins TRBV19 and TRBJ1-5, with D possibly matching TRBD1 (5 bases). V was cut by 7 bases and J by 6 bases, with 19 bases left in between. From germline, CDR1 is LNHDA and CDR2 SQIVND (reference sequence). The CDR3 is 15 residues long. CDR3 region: CASTLGRESGQPQHF. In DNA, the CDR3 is TGTGCCAGTACCCTTGGCAGGGAGAGCGGTCAGCCCCAGCATTTT. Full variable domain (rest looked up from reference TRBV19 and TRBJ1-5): DGGITQSPKYLFRKEGQNVTLSCEQNLNHDAMYWYRQDPGQGLRLIYYSQIVNDFQKGDIAEGYSVSREKKESFPLTVTSAQKNPTAFYLCASTLGRESGQPQHFGDGTRLSIL.

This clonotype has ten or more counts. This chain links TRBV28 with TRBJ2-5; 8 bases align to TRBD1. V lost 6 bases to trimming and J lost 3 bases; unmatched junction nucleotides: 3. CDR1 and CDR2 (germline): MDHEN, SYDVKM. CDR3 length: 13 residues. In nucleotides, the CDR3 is TGTGCCAGCAGGGACAGGGTCAAAGAGACCCAGTACTTC. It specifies CASRDRVKETQYF.

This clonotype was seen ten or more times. The CDR3 here is CASSLVSGNNEQFF. Written as DNA, the CDR3 is TGTGCCAGCAGCTTAGTGTCAGGGAACAATGAGCAGTTCTTC. The chain combines TRBV7-9 with TRBJ2-1; D is possibly TRBD1 (5 bases). The length of the CDR3 is 14 residues. V dropped 1 base and J dropped 5 bases, with 9 bases sitting between them. Germline CDR1 and CDR2: SEHNR and FQNEAQ (reference sequence).

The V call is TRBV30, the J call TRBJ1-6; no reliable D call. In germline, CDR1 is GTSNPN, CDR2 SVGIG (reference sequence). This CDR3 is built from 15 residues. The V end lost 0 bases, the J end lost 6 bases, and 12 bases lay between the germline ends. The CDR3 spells CAWSVLSSLNSPLHF. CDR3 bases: TGTGCCTGGAGTGTACTTTCAAGTCTTAATTCACCCCTCCACTTT.

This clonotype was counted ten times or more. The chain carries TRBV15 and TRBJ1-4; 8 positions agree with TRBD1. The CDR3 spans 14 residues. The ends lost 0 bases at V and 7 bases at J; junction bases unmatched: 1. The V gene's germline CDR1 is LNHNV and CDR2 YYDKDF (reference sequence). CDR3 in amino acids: CATSRDRGREKLFF. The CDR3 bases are TGTGCCACCAGCAGAGACAGGGGGCGTGAAAAACTGTTTTTT.

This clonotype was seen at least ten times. The CDR3 sequence is CASTQPVFSRGQHTEAFF. The CDR3 region has the DNA TGTGCCAGCACCCAACCTGTCTTTAGTCGGGGGCAGCACACTGAAGCTTTCTTT. This chain connects TRBV7-6 to TRBJ1-1, with D possibly TRBD1 on 6 matching bases. Germline-derived CDR1 and CDR2 are SGHVS and FNYEAQ. V was shortened by 7 bases and J by 3 bases, with 27 bases between the two germline ends. The CDR3 totals 18 residues. The full variable domain, completed using reference TRBV7-6 and TRBJ1-1, is GAGVSQSPRYKVTKRGQDVALRCDPISGHVSLYWYRQALGQGPEFLTYFNYEAQQDKSGLPNDRFSAERPEGSISTLTIQRTEQRDSAMYRCASTQPVFSRGQHTEAFFGQGTRLTVV.

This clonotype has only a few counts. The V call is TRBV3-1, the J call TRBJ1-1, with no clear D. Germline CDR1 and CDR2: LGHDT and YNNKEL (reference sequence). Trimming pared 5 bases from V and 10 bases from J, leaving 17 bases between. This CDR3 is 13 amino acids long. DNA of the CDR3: TGTGCCAGCAGCATCCGGCCCCGAAGAGGAGCTTTCTTT. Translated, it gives CASSIRPRRGAFF.